This T cell receptor (beta chain) was recovered during a study of blood T cell repertoires in COVID-19. Sequencing used immunoSEQ multiplex PCR; TCRdb keeps in-frame clones, though not all of them. The sample lists fewer than 60,000 clones, around 90% occurring once. The CDR3 length is 17 residues. Trimming pared 4 bases from V and 0 bases from J, leaving 13 bases between. Germline CDR1 reads LNHNV; CDR2 reads YYDKDF (reference sequence). This clone turned up a few times. The receptor comes from a human donor with acute or convalescent COVID-19. The donor label of this sample is uncertain. Source material: peripheral blood. V is TRBV15 and J is TRBJ1-6; D is ambiguous. The CDR3 nucleotides read TGTGCCACCAGCAACACCCTTAGGAGCTCCTATAATTCACCCCTCCACTTT. It encodes CATSNTLRSSYNSPLHF.